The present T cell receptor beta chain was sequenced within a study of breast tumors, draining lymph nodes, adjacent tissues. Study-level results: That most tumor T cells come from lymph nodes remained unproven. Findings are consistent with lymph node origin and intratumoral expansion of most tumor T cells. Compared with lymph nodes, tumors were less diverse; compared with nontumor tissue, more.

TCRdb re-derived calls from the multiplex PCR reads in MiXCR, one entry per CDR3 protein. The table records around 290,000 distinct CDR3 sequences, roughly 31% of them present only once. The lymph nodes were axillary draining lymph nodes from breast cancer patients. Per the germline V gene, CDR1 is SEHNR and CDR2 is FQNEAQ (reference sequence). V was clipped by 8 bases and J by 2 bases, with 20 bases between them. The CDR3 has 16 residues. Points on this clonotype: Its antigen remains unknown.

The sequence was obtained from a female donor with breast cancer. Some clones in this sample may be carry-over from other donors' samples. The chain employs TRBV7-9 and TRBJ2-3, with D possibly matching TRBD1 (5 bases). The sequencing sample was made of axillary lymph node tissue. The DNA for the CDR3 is TGTGCCAGCTCACCAAACCCCCAGGGCCTCACAGATACGCAGTATTTT. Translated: CASSPNPQGLTDTQYF.